The 17 T cell receptor beta chains below were found in one sample sequenced in a study of control samples from healthy donors and cancer patients. The method was immunoSEQ multiplex PCR; TCRdb's version includes in-frame clones alone and lacks a portion of them. The sample holds around 130,000 clones, about 91% seen once. Source material: blood. The receptors stem from a man between 18 and 35 years old in good health.

The rearrangement joins TRBV27 to TRBJ1-1; tentative D call: TRBD1 (5 bases). The CDR3 sequence is 13 residues long. Between the trimmed V and J ends, which lost 5 bases and 4 bases, there was a span of 11 bases. Germline V gives CDR1 MNHEY, CDR2 SMNVEV (reference sequence). The CDR3 region has the DNA TGTGCCAGCAGTCTCCAGGGATTCACTGAAGCTTTCTTT. It encodes CASSLQGFTEAFF.

The chain carries TRBV6-2 or TRBV6-3 and TRBJ2-3; 12 bases fit TRBD2. Germline V CDR1 and CDR2: MNHEY, SVGEGT. The CDR3 spans 17 residues. V lost 2 bases and J lost 5; bases outside the gene matches: 8. CDR3 region: CASSYPSGGAEEDTQYF. The CDR3 nucleotides read TGTGCCAGCAGTTACCCTAGCGGGGGGGCCGAAGAAGATACGCAGTATTTT.

The V and J genes are TRBV6-5 and TRBJ1-1; 9 nucleotides match TRBD1. The CDR3 runs to 15 residues. J gave up 3 bases and V 6 bases, and 8 bases lay outside the gene matches. CDR1 MNHEY and CDR2 SVGAGI come from the germline V gene. CDR3 amino acids: CASSSQGAGDTEAFF. CDR3 DNA: TGTGCCAGCAGCTCACAGGGGGCCGGAGACACTGAAGCTTTCTTT.

This chain connects TRBV30 to TRBJ1-5; D might be TRBD1 (5 bases). This CDR3 spans 16 amino acids. Germline CDR1 GTSNPN, CDR2 SVGIG (reference sequence). Trimming shortened V by 1 base and J by 5 bases, and 18 bases separated the two germline ends. The CDR3: CAWSGRGSRLDQPQHF. CDR3 nucleotides: TGTGCCTGGAGTGGACGGGGCAGCCGACTCGATCAGCCCCAGCATTTT.

The rearrangement links TRBV5-4 to TRBJ2-1, with TRBD2 matching over 9 bases. CDR1 and CDR2 from the germline V gene are SGHNT and YYREEE (reference sequence). The CDR3 is 16 residues long. V dropped 0 bases and J dropped 0; count of bases not matched to a gene: 1. This chain's CDR3 is CASSLDSGGSYNEQFF. CDR3 DNA: TGTGCCAGCAGCTTGGATAGCGGGGGCTCCTACAATGAGCAGTTCTTC.

The chain couples TRBV19 to TRBJ2-7; D unclear. CDR3 length: 14 amino acids. Germline CDR1 is LNHDA and CDR2 is SQIVND (reference sequence). V gave up 1 base and J gave up 3 bases, with 10 bases separating them. This CDR3 is CASSIGGQVYEQYF. CDR3 bases: TGTGCCAGTAGTATAGGTGGGCAGGTCTACGAGCAGTACTTC.

V and J are TRBV12-3 or TRBV12-4 and TRBJ2-7; no firm D call. This CDR3 is 13 amino acids long. Trimming took off 5 bases at V and 1 base at J, with 9 bases between the two ends. CDR3 region: CASSKEPSYEQYF. CDR3 nucleotide sequence: TGTGCCAGCAGTAAAGAACCGTCCTACGAGCAGTACTTC.

The gene calls are TRBV28 and TRBJ1-1, with D tentatively TRBD1 (6 bases). The V gene's germline CDR1 is MDHEN and CDR2 SYDVKM. V was shortened by 2 bases and J by 4 bases, with 17 bases between the two germline ends. The CDR3 loop spans 16 amino acids. CDR3 DNA sequence: TGTGCCAGCAGTTTAATTAGGGGGGGAAAGAGCACTGAAGCTTTCTTT. It yields the protein CASSLIRGGKSTEAFF.

DNA of the CDR3: TGCGCCAGCAGCCAACCCAGGAGCGGTACAGGCTATGGCTACACCTTC. Its translation is CASSQPRSGTGYGYTF. The chain joins TRBV4-1 to TRBJ1-2, with D possibly matching TRBD1 (5 bases). V was shortened by 2 bases and J by 4 bases, with 17 bases between the two germline ends. Per germline, CDR1 MGHRA and CDR2 YSYEKL. This CDR3 contains 16 residues.

This rearrangement joins TRBV12-3 or TRBV12-4 to TRBJ1-2; 7 bases map to TRBD1. V was clipped by 6 bases and J by 4 bases; unmatched bases: 5. The CDR3 length is 13 residues. The CDR3 sequence: CASSRGGAYGYTF. CDR3 DNA: TGTGCCAGCAGCAGGGGGGGGGCCTATGGCTACACCTTC.

The rearrangement links TRBV9 to TRBJ2-3; TRBD2 aligns across 7 bases. V lost 0 bases, J lost 5 bases, and 6 bases stayed unmatched. The CDR3 has 15 amino acids. Germline assignment: CDR1 SGDLS and CDR2 YYNGEE. The DNA of the CDR3 is TGTGCCAGCAGCGTAGCTGCGGGGGTGGGAGATACGCAGTATTTT. Amino acids: CASSVAAGVGDTQYF.

The chain recombines TRBV7-9 with TRBJ1-2; D gene unclear. Germline CDR1 reads SEHNR; CDR2 reads FQNEAQ (reference sequence). Between the trimmed V and J ends, which lost 4 bases and 12 bases, there was a span of 18 bases. The CDR3 is made up of 13 amino acids. CDR3 sequence (DNA): TGTGCCAGCAGCTCAAGAAATGGTGACGGTAACACCTTC. It codes for CASSSRNGDGNTF.

The V gene is TRBV5-1, the J gene TRBJ1-4, with 10 positions matching TRBD1. The J segment lost 8 bases and the V segment lost 1 base, leaving 5 bases of the junction unmatched. There are 15 residues in the CDR3. The V gene's germline CDR1 is SGHRS and CDR2 YFSETQ. CDR3 sequence (DNA): TGCGCCAGCAGCTTGCCGGGACAGGGGTACGAAAAACTGTTTTTT. It specifies CASSLPGQGYEKLFF.

This chain uses TRBV18 with TRBJ1-5, with TRBD1 matching 7 bases. The CDR3 has 15 residues. Germline-derived CDR1 and CDR2 are KGHSH and LQKENI. J was trimmed by 1 base and V by 2 bases; bases with no gene match: 2. Written as DNA, the CDR3 is TGTGCCAGCTCACCAAGCAGGGGGAGCAATCAGCCCCAGCATTTT. Its protein product is CASSPSRGSNQPQHF.

The V gene is TRBV6-1, the J gene TRBJ1-2; D possibly corresponds to TRBD1 (5 bases). This CDR3 has 11 amino acids. Germline CDR1 MNHNS, CDR2 SASEGT. Trimming removed 3 bases from V and 7 bases from J, with 6 bases in between. CDR3 DNA: TGTGCCAGCAGTGAGGGGGGTGGCTACACCTTC. This translates into CASSEGGGYTF.

V gene TRBV6-5 combines with J gene TRBJ1-6; a weak D match, TRBD1 (6 bases). Trimming shortened V by 5 bases and J by 8 bases, and 13 bases separated the two germline ends. This CDR3 is built from 14 residues. Germline V gene data show CDR1 as MNHEY and CDR2 as SVGAGI. As DNA, the CDR3 is TGTGCCAGCAGTCTACAGGGAGGGGATTCACCCCTCCACTTT. Translation: CASSLQGGDSPLHF.

This rearrangement joins TRBV29-1 to TRBJ2-2, with 7 bases identical to TRBD1. The germline CDR1 and CDR2 sequences are SQVTM and ANQGSEA. There are 14 residues in the CDR3. J was trimmed by 6 bases and V by 4 bases; bases with no gene match: 8. The CDR3 coding sequence is TGCAGCGTTGTCAGTGACAGGGTTGCCGGGGAGCTGTTTTTT. This translates into CSVVSDRVAGELFF.